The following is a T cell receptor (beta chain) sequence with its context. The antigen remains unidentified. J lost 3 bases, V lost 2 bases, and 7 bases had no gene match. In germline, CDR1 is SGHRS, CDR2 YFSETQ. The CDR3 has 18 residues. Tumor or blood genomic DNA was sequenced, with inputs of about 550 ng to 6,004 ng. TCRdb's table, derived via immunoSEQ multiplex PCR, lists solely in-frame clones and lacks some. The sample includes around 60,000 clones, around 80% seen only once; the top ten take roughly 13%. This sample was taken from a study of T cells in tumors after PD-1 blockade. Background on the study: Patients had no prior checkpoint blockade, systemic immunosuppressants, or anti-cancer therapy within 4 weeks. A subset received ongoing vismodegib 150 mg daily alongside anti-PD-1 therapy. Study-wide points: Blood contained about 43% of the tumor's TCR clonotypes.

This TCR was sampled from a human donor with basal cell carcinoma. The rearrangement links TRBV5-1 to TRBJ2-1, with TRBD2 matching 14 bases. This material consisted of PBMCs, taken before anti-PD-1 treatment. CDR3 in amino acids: CASSFRTSGGTYYNEQFF. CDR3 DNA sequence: TGCGCCAGCAGCTTCCGGACTAGCGGGGGGACTTACTACAATGAGCAGTTCTTC.